This T cell receptor (beta chain) comes out of a study of glioma-infiltrating T cells after dendritic cell vaccination. Across the study: Patients had newly diagnosed or recurrent glioblastoma and received dendritic cell vaccines. Dendritic cell vaccine was injected intradermally three times, biweekly.

Time point of the sample: after dendritic cell vaccination, including at tumor progression/relapse. This CDR3 is built from 15 residues. Germline assignment: CDR1 MGHRA and CDR2 YSYEKL. V was trimmed by 2 bases and J by 4 bases, leaving 11 bases between them. Amplification used 60 V beta primers and 13 J beta primers. Assay: immunoSEQ multiplex PCR; the TCRdb copy retains only in-frame clones and omits some. The sample gives some 90,000 clones, 80% to 90% of which show up once; approximately 2.1% is in the top ten. The rearrangement links TRBV4-1 to TRBJ1-4; D ambiguous. The sequence was collected from a human donor with glioblastoma. The sequencing used blood, collected after dendritic cell vaccination. The CDR3 reads CASSQYLGFNEKLFF. CDR3 nucleotides: TGCGCCAGCAGCCAATATCTGGGCTTTAATGAAAAACTGTTTTTT.